The present TCR beta chain was sequenced within a study of beta chain features in type 1 diabetes. Study-level points and caveats: Compared to healthy donors, patients appeared to have naive, central memory and Treg TCRB repertoires that were more alike. VDJ junctions from patients with type 1 diabetes contained fewer insertions and more deletions.

Turning to this clone: Its antigen is undetermined.

Investigators reverse transcribed all isolated RNA, so they sequenced expressed TCRB transcripts. Assay used: immunoSEQ multiplex PCR; TCRdb lists only in-frame clones, some missing. Here the sample spans under 950,000 clones, roughly 16% being singletons. The specimen sequenced was naive CD4+ T cells from blood. The clonotype originates from a woman under 30 in good health.

CDR3: CASSQDTGRGEQYF. The DNA of the CDR3 is TGCGCCAGCAGCCAAGATACCGGGCGCGGCGAGCAGTACTTC. The V call is TRBV4-3, the J call TRBJ2-7; no definite D call. This CDR3 spans 14 amino acids. The V and J ends lost 0 bases and 6 bases respectively, with 12 bases between them. Germline lookup yields CDR1 LGHNA and CDR2 YSLEER.